Presented here are 24 T cell receptor beta chains from one specimen sequenced in a study of blood T cell repertoires in COVID-19. The table came from immunoSEQ multiplex PCR; TCRdb's copy has only in-frame clones and leaves some out. Of roughly 47,000 clones in the sample, 80% to 90% were seen once. Material for sequencing was peripheral blood. The receptor source for this set is a man aged 70 or older with active COVID-19.

The chain recombines TRBV4-3 with TRBJ2-7; 8 bases match TRBD2. This CDR3 has 16 amino acids. Germline CDR1 is LGHNA and CDR2 is YSLEER. Trimming at V came to 6 bases and at J to 3 bases, leaving 13 bases not matched to a gene. CDR3: CASSSRRSGGLYEQYF. CDR3 bases: TGCGCCAGCAGTTCAAGGAGGAGCGGGGGACTCTACGAGCAGTACTTC.

This clone came up once. J is TRBJ2-7 and V is TRBV7-8; TRBD2 matches 10 bases. The CDR3 has 15 amino acids. Per the germline V gene, CDR1 is SGHVS and CDR2 is FQNEAQ. With 5 bases clipped from V and 0 bases from J, the junction kept 4 bases outside the gene matches. CDR3 in DNA: TGTGCCAGCAGCAGTAGCGGGGGGAGCTCCTACGAGCAGTACTTC. Protein: CASSSSGGSSYEQYF.

The chain carries TRBV7-2 and TRBJ1-5; tentatively, D is TRBD1 (5 bases). CDR3 length: 16 amino acids. Germline V gene data show CDR1 as SGHTA and CDR2 as FQGNSA. The ends were cut back, 5 bases at V and 1 base at J, with 15 bases in the middle. The CDR3 reads CASSVRGKGSNQPQHF. Written as DNA, the CDR3 is TGTGCCAGCAGCGTAAGGGGCAAGGGGAGCAATCAGCCCCAGCATTTT.

This chain connects TRBV6-4 to TRBJ2-1; 12 bases map to TRBD2. With V trimmed by 4 bases and J by 10 bases, 8 bases remained unmatched. This CDR3 region has 15 residues. From germline, CDR1 is MRHNA and CDR2 SNTAGT. CDR3: CASSGGLAGKGEQFF. The CDR3 DNA reads as TGTGCCAGCAGTGGCGGACTAGCGGGGAAAGGGGAGCAGTTCTTC.

The rearrangement joins TRBV28 to TRBJ1-2; unclear D gene. The V end was cut by 8 bases, the J end by 0 bases, with 10 bases between. Per the germline V gene, CDR1 is MDHEN and CDR2 is SYDVKM. CDR3 length: 13 residues. The DNA for the CDR3 is TGTGCCAGCCTTCCCGGAGCTAACTATGGCTACACCTTC. As protein: CASLPGANYGYTF.

The rearrangement links TRBV18 to TRBJ1-3; 7 bases are a match to TRBD1. Germline V CDR1 and CDR2: KGHSH, LQKENI. After removal of 4 bases from V and 4 bases from J, the junction contained 4 bases not matched to a gene. The CDR3 is 14 residues long. DNA for the CDR3: TGTGCCAGCTCACAGGGGACAGAAGGAAACACCATATATTTT. As protein: CASSQGTEGNTIYF.

The gene calls are TRBV6-5 and TRBJ2-2, with a possible D match to TRBD1 (7 bases). The V end lost 2 bases, the J end lost 5 bases, and 12 bases lay between the germline ends. CDR1 MNHEY and CDR2 SVGAGI come from the germline V gene. There are 15 residues in the CDR3. The CDR3 coding sequence is TGTGCCAGCAGTTACGCAGGGGGAGGAACCGGGGAGCTGTTTTTT. This gives the protein CASSYAGGGTGELFF.

The J gene is TRBJ2-7, the V gene TRBV2; D is undetermined. The length of the CDR3 is 15 residues. Germline V gene lookup returns CDR1 SNHLY and CDR2 FYNNEI. The V end was cut by 4 bases, the J end by 3 bases, with 16 bases between. The CDR3 nucleotides are TGTGCCAGCAGTGTGGATACACCCCAGGACTACGAGCAGTACTTC. As protein: CASSVDTPQDYEQYF.

This clone appeared a single time. This rearrangement joins TRBV6-2 or TRBV6-3 to TRBJ2-7; TRBD2 might be the D (6 bases). Germline values: CDR1 MNHEY, CDR2 SVGEGT. Trimming removed 5 bases at V and 6 bases at J, with 17 bases between. The CDR3 consists of 14 residues. The CDR3: CASSQTGRFGEQYF. CDR3 DNA: TGTGCCAGCAGTCAAACGGGGAGGTTTGGCGAGCAGTACTTC.

The chain couples TRBV5-1 to TRBJ2-2; D possibly corresponds to TRBD2 (5 bases). The CDR3 covers 17 residues. V was pared by 0 bases and J by 0 bases, with 12 bases between. Germline V lookup: CDR1 SGHRS, CDR2 YFSETQ. Here the CDR3 reads CASSLASDGTNTGELFF. The CDR3 DNA is TGCGCCAGCAGCTTGGCCTCGGACGGGACGAACACCGGGGAGCTGTTTTTT.

This chain uses TRBV5-1 with TRBJ2-5; 13 bases line up with TRBD2. CDR1 is SGHRS, CDR2 YFSETQ, per germline. Trimming at V came to 3 bases and at J to 5 bases, leaving 7 bases not matched to a gene. This CDR3 contains 16 residues. In nucleotides, the CDR3 is TGCGCCAGCAGCTGGAGGGGGACTAGCGGGGCGGAGACCCAGTACTTC. Protein: CASSWRGTSGAETQYF.

The chain combines TRBV5-1 with TRBJ2-5; 7 bases fit TRBD2. After removal of 1 base from V and 4 bases from J, the junction contained 1 base not matched to a gene. The CDR3 is made up of 13 amino acids. Germline V lookup: CDR1 SGHRS, CDR2 YFSETQ. CDR3 DNA sequence: TGCGCCAGCAGCTTGTGGGAGGGAGAGACCCAGTACTTC. As protein: CASSLWEGETQYF.

The chain has TRBV2 and TRBJ2-3; D is perhaps TRBD2 (5 bases). The V and J ends lost 3 bases and 4 bases respectively, with 14 bases between them. Germline loops: CDR1 SNHLY, CDR2 FYNNEI. The CDR3 runs 15 residues. Here the CDR3 DNA reads TGTGCCAGCAGTGAGCTCGACTATTCCCCAGATACGCAGTATTTT. Translating gives CASSELDYSPDTQYF.

The V call is TRBV5-4, the J call TRBJ2-5; perhaps TRBD1 as D (6 bases). The V gene's germline CDR1 is SGHNT and CDR2 YYREEE (reference sequence). This CDR3 is built from 16 residues. The ends were cut back, 4 bases at V and 2 bases at J, with 18 bases in the middle. CDR3 in DNA: TGTGCCAGCAGCAAAGGGGGTAGAGGATCTCAAGAGACCCAGTACTTC. Amino acid sequence: CASSKGGRGSQETQYF.

This clone was detected only once. The J gene is TRBJ2-7, the V gene TRBV9, with TRBD2 identical over 8 bases. The CDR3 covers 15 residues. V dropped 0 bases and J dropped 4; count of bases not matched to a gene: 6. CDR1 is SGDLS and CDR2 is YYNGEE in the germline V gene. The CDR3 spells CASSVDGGALYEQYF. CDR3 coding DNA: TGTGCCAGCAGCGTAGACGGGGGGGCCCTTTACGAGCAGTACTTC.

V usage is TRBV19 and J usage is TRBJ2-5; D is possibly TRBD1 (7 bases). This CDR3 comprises 16 residues. CDR1 LNHDA and CDR2 SQIVND come from the germline V gene (reference sequence). V gave up 4 bases and J gave up 2 bases, with 17 bases separating them. CDR3 loop: CASSTRDPGGQETQYF. The CDR3 DNA reads TGTGCCAGTAGTACCCGGGACCCAGGGGGGCAAGAGACCCAGTACTTC.

The genes are TRBV6-6 and TRBJ2-7; D remains unclear. Germline CDR1 is MNHNY and CDR2 is SVGAGI (reference sequence). The CDR3 runs 14 residues. CDR3 DNA: TGTAATATACTCCTCCGCTGTTACTCCTACGAGCAGTACTTC. It specifies CNILLRCYSYEQYF.

The CDR3 region is CASSYSGGAYNEQFF. CDR3 DNA sequence: TGTGCCAGCAGCTACAGCGGGGGGGCTTACAATGAGCAGTTCTTC. This chain joins TRBV7-9 and TRBJ2-1, with 10 bases fitting TRBD2. Germline V gene sequence: CDR1 SEHNR, CDR2 FQNEAQ (reference sequence). CDR3 length: 15 amino acids. The J segment lost 4 bases and the V segment lost 4 bases, leaving 4 bases of the junction unmatched.

The chain couples TRBV12-5 to TRBJ1-1; D remains ambiguous. The CDR3 is 13 amino acids. V was trimmed by 4 bases and J by 3 bases, leaving 9 bases between them. Per germline, CDR1 LGHNT and CDR2 FRNRAP. The CDR3 region has the DNA TGTGCTAGTGGTTGGACGGGAGACACTGAAGCTTTCTTT. The encoded protein is CASGWTGDTEAFF. Full variable domain (outside the CDR3, taken from reference TRBV12-5 and TRBJ1-1): DARVTQTPRHKVTEMGQEVTMRCQPILGHNTVFWYRQTMMQGLELLAYFRNRAPLDDSGMPKDRFSAEMPDATLATLKIQPSEPRDSAVYFCASGWTGDTEAFFGQGTRLTVV.

The chain uses TRBV27 and TRBJ2-1; D might be TRBD2 (5 bases). The V end was cut by 2 bases, the J end by 5 bases, with 13 bases between. Germline V gene data show CDR1 as MNHEY and CDR2 as SMNVEV (reference sequence). The CDR3 runs to 15 residues. This chain's CDR3 is CASSLRGEGNNEQFF. The CDR3 nucleotides are TGTGCCAGCAGTTTACGGGGAGAGGGTAACAATGAGCAGTTCTTC.

This clone was counted only a few times. The chain has TRBV5-1 and TRBJ2-7; weak D call: TRBD1 (5 bases). The CDR3 totals 13 residues. Deletions cut 4 bases from V and 6 bases from J, with 14 bases between. Germline-derived CDR1 and CDR2 are SGHRS and YFSETQ. DNA of the CDR3: TGCGCCAGCAGCGGGATTGACAGAAGCGAGCAGTACTTC. Translation gives CASSGIDRSEQYF. Based on the CDR3 plus reference TRBV5-1 and TRBJ2-7, the full variable domain is KAGVTQTPRYLIKTRGQQVTLSCSPISGHRSVSWYQQTPGQGLQFLFEYFSETQRNKGNFPGRFSGRQFSNSRSEMNVSTLELGDSALYLCASSGIDRSEQYFGPGTRLTVT.

The chain has TRBV5-1 and TRBJ1-1, with 8 bases aligning to TRBD1. Germline trimming cut 2 bases from V and 1 base from J; bases unmatched to any gene: 7. CDR1 SGHRS and CDR2 YFSETQ come from the germline V gene. This CDR3 region has 16 residues. The CDR3 loop is CASSFLTGQGNTEAFF. CDR3 DNA sequence: TGCGCCAGCAGCTTCCTAACAGGACAGGGGAACACTGAAGCTTTCTTT.

The chain carries TRBV5-4 and TRBJ2-7, with D perhaps matching TRBD2 (5 bases). Trimming removed 0 bases at V and 6 bases at J, with 13 bases between. Looked up from germline, CDR1 is SGHNT and CDR2 is YYREEE (reference sequence). CDR3 length: 14 amino acids. Here the CDR3 DNA reads TGTGCCAGCAGCTTGGAGCCTAGCAATCGCGAGCAGTACTTC. Translated, it gives CASSLEPSNREQYF.

The rearrangement joins TRBV27 to TRBJ2-3, with D uncertain. The CDR3 extends over 15 amino acids. Trimming took 5 bases from V and 2 from J, leaving 14 bases between them. Per germline, CDR1 MNHEY and CDR2 SMNVEV (reference sequence). The CDR3 DNA is TGTGCCAGCAGTCCAAAGACTCCGCTCACAGATACGCAGTATTTT. It yields the protein CASSPKTPLTDTQYF.